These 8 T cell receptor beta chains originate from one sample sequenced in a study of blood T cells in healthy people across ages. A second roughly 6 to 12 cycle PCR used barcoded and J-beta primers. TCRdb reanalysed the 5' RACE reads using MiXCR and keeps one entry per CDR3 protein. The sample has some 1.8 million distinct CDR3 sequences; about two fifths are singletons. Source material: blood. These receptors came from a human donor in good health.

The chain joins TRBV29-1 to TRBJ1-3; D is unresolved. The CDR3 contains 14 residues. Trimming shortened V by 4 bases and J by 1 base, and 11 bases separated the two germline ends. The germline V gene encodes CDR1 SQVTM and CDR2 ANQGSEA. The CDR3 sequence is CSVGTGKSGNTIYF. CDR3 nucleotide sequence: TGCAGCGTTGGGACGGGGAAATCTGGAAACACCATATATTTT.

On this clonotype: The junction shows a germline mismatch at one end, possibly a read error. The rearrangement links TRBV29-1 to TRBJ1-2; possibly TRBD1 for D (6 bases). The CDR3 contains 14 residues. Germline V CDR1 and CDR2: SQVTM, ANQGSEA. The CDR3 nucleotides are TGTAGCGTGGGGCAGGGGCTCCTTAACTATGGCTACACCTTC. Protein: CSVGQGLLNYGYTF.

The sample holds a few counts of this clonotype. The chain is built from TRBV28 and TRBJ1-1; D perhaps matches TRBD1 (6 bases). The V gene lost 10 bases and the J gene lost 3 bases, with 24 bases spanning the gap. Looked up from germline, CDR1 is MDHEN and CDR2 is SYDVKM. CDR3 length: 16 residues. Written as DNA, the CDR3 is TGTGCCACCGAATCTGGCCAGACTCCAGGGGACACTGAAGCTTTCTTT. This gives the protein CATESGQTPGDTEAFF.

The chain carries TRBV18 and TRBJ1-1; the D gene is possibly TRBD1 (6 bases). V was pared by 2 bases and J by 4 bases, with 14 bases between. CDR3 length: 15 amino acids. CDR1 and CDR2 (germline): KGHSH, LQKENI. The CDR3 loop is CASSPRQAGVTEAFF. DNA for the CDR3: TGTGCCAGCTCACCAAGACAGGCTGGAGTCACTGAAGCTTTCTTT.

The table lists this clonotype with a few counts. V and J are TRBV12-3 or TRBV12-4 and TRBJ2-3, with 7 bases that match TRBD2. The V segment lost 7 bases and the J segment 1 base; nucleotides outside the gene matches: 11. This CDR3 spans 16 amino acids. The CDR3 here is CASTLGRGGGTDTQYF. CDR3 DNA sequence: TGTGCCAGCACCCTGGGAAGGGGAGGGGGCACAGATACGCAGTATTTT.

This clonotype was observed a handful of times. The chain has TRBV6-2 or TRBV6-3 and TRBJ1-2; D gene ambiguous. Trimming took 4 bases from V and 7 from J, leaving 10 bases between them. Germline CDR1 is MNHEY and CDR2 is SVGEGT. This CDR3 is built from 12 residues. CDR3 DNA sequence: TGTGCCAGCAGTTCCACATTCGGTGGCTACACCTTC. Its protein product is CASSSTFGGYTF.

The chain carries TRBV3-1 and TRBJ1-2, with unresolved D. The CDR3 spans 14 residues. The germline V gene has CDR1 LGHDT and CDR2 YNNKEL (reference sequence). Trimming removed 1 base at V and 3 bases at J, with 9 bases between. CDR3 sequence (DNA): TGTGCCAGCAGCCAAGCAGTCCGGGACTATGGCTACACCTTC. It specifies CASSQAVRDYGYTF.

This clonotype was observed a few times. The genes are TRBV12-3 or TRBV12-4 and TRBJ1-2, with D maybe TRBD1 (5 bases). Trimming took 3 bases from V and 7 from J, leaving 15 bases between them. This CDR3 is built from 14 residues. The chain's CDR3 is CASSLEPDSIGYTF. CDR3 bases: TGTGCCAGCAGTTTGGAACCTGACAGTATTGGCTACACCTTC.